A selection of T cell receptor beta chains follows, all from one sample in a study of shared clonotypes between healthy human individuals. Assay: immunoSEQ multiplex PCR; the TCRdb copy retains only in-frame clones and omits some. Of approximately 720,000 clones in the sample, approximately 75% were seen once. Source material: memory CD4+ T cells sorted from blood. Receptors originate from a woman aged 30 to 39 in good health. Each CDR3 is given with its conserved first and last residue. Fields, in order: D gene, clone size, J gene, V gene, CDR3 protein, CDR3 DNA. A D gene is named only where the DNA matches it firmly. Clone size is given for some rows only: seen once, a few or many times, or a class if the clone is expanded.

.	.	TRBJ2-1	TRBV9	CASSPFPGNEQFF	TGTGCCAGCAGCCCCTTCCCCGGCAATGAGCAGTTCTTC
.	.	TRBJ2-7	TRBV29-1	CSVEDPGTYEQYF	TGCAGCGTTGAAGATCCCGGGACCTACGAGCAGTACTTC
.	.	TRBJ2-1	TRBV7-3	CASSLGQPGLNKFF	TGTGCCAGCAGCTTAGGACAGCCCGGACTAAATAAGTTCTTC
.	.	TRBJ2-7	TRBV28	CASKTVRRGAYEQYF	TGTGCCAGCAAGACCGTGCGGAGGGGGGCCTACGAGCAGTACTTC
.	.	TRBJ1-2	TRBV28	CASSFGLLTYGYTF	TGTGCCAGCAGTTTCGGACTTTTAACCTATGGCTACACCTTC
.	.	TRBJ2-3	TRBV25-1	CASSTRGRTDTQYF	TGTGCCAGCAGTACCCGGGGAAGAACGGATACGCAGTATTTT
.	.	TRBJ2-6	TRBV7-8	CASSRGPRGGANVLTF	TGTGCCAGCAGCCGGGGGCCCCGGGGTGGGGCCAACGTCCTGACTTTC
TRBD1	once	TRBJ1-2	TRBV5-6	CASSLLRAGTANYGYTF	TGTGCCAGCAGCTTGCTCAGGGCGGGGACAGCTAACTATGGCTACACCTTC
TRBD2	.	TRBJ2-3	TRBV7-3	CASSSLAGEADTQYF	TGTGCCAGCAGCTCTCTAGCGGGAGAGGCAGATACGCAGTATTTT
.	.	TRBJ2-1	TRBV18	CASSPGPGRSSYNEQFF	TGTGCCAGCTCACCAGGACCGGGGCGGAGCTCCTACAATGAGCAGTTCTTC
.	.	TRBJ2-1	TRBV6-5	CASSRRDSLGHEQFF	TGTGCCAGCAGTCGCCGGGACTCCCTGGGCCATGAGCAGTTCTTC
TRBD2	.	TRBJ2-1	TRBV9	CASSPRTSGSIYNEQFF	TGTGCCAGCAGCCCCAGGACTAGCGGGAGCATCTACAATGAGCAGTTCTTC
.	.	TRBJ2-1	TRBV7-6	CASSLSSLGVDEQFF	TGTGCCAGCAGCCTCTCTTCTCTGGGGGTGGATGAGCAGTTCTTC
TRBD1	.	TRBJ2-7	TRBV27	CATGDRVSYEQYF	TGTGCCACCGGAGACAGGGTTTCGTACGAGCAGTACTTC
.	.	TRBJ2-3	TRBV4-1	CASSQSRGPSTDTQYF	TGCGCCAGCAGCCAGAGTCGGGGGCCTAGCACAGATACGCAGTATTTT
.	.	TRBJ1-1	TRBV4-2	CASSQDRDHKNTEAFF	TGTGCCAGCAGCCAAGATAGGGACCATAAGAACACTGAAGCTTTCTTT
.	few	TRBJ2-7	TRBV4-1	CASSQVQTGRSSYEQYF	TGCGCCAGCAGCCAAGTGCAAACAGGGCGTAGCTCCTACGAGCAGTACTTC
TRBD2	.	TRBJ2-7	TRBV2	CASSGTSFYEQYF	TGTGCCAGCAGTGGGACTAGTTTCTACGAGCAGTACTTC
.	.	TRBJ2-7	TRBV10-3	CAISESGGPYEQYF	TGTGCCATCAGTGAGTCCGGGGGACCCTACGAGCAGTACTTC
TRBD2	.	TRBJ2-7	TRBV6-5	CASSYRTSGYEQYF	TGTGCCAGCAGTTACCGGACTAGCGGCTACGAGCAGTACTTC